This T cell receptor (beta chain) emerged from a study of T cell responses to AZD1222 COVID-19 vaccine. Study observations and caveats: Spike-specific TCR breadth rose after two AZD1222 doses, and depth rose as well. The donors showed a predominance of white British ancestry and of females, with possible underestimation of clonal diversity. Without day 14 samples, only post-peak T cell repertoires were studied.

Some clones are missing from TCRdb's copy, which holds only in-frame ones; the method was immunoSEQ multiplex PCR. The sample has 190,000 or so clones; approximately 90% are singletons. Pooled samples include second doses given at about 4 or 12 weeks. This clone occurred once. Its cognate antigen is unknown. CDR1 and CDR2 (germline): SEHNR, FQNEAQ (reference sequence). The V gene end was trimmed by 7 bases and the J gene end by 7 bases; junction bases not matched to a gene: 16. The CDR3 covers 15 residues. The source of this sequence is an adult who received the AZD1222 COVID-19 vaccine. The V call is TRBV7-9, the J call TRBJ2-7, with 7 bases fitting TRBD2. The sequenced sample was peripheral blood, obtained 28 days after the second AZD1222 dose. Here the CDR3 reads CASTRGGEGPWEQYF. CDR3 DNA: TGTGCCAGCACCCGTGGGGGGGAGGGCCCGTGGGAGCAGTACTTC.